The 20 T cell receptor beta chains given below trace back to one sample, sequenced in a study of shared clonotypes between healthy human individuals. Assay: immunoSEQ multiplex PCR; the TCRdb copy retains only in-frame clones and omits some. The sample includes about 2.4 million clones, 93% of them seen just once. Sequencing was done on a sample of naive CD4+ T cells from PBMCs. Indicated subset: CD45RA+ positively selected. The receptors were gathered from a man aged 18-30 years in good health. Some clones in this sample may be carry-over from other donors' samples.

This clone was seen a handful of times. This rearrangement joins TRBV18 to TRBJ1-1; TRBD1 agrees at 7 bases. Germline CDR1 reads KGHSH; CDR2 reads LQKENI. The CDR3 length is 16 residues. Trimming cost V 3 bases and J 4 bases; bases outside gene matches: 11. CDR3: CASSPDRPTFGTEAFF. The CDR3 DNA reads TGTGCCAGCTCACCGGACAGGCCGACTTTTGGCACTGAAGCTTTCTTT.

This chain links TRBV14 with TRBJ1-2; D remains ambiguous. Germline values: CDR1 SGHDN, CDR2 FVKESK. The CDR3 loop spans 14 amino acids. V was cut by 5 bases and J by 4 bases, with 14 bases left in between. Here the CDR3 DNA reads TGTGCCAGCAGCGTAAGGGCCGGGTTCTATGGCTACACCTTC. Translating it yields CASSVRAGFYGYTF.

The V gene is TRBV6-5, the J gene TRBJ2-5, with D perhaps assigned TRBD1 or TRBD2 (5 bases each). Per the germline V gene, CDR1 is MNHEY and CDR2 is SVGAGI. The germline V and J ends were trimmed by 2 bases and 1 base, with 11 bases remaining between them. CDR3 length equals 15 residues. The CDR3 protein is CASSYPPGTQETQYF. The CDR3 DNA reads as TGTGCCAGCAGTTACCCTCCCGGGACCCAAGAGACCCAGTACTTC.

The chain recombines TRBV28 with TRBJ1-4; tentatively, D is TRBD1 (5 bases). V was clipped by 2 bases and J by 5 bases, with 18 bases between them. The CDR3 consists of 17 residues. Germline CDR1 and CDR2: MDHEN and SYDVKM. The CDR3 DNA reads as TGTGCCAGCAGTTTACGCGGGCGGGGCCAGGCAAATGAAAAACTGTTTTTT. Protein: CASSLRGRGQANEKLFF.

This clone was observed a single time. The J gene is TRBJ1-1, the V gene TRBV28, with D possibly matching TRBD1 (5 bases). Germline V gives CDR1 MDHEN, CDR2 SYDVKM. The CDR3 is made up of 14 amino acids. Trimming cost V 4 bases and J 3 bases, with 12 bases left between them. The CDR3, as DNA: TGTGCCAGCAGTTACGGGGCATCGGACACTGAAGCTTTCTTT. It specifies CASSYGASDTEAFF.

The chain is built from TRBV18 and TRBJ1-5, with D tentatively TRBD1 (5 bases). Germline V CDR1 and CDR2: KGHSH, LQKENI. This CDR3 is built from 15 residues. Trimming left V 5 bases short and J 0 bases short, with 11 bases between. The CDR3 DNA is TGTGCCAGCTCAAAGACAGCCGATAGCAATCAGCCCCAGCATTTT. This gives the protein CASSKTADSNQPQHF.

The chain employs TRBV5-1 and TRBJ1-5; D is perhaps TRBD1 (5 bases). This CDR3 is built from 14 residues. V gave up 3 bases and J gave up 2 bases, with 9 bases separating them. The V gene's germline CDR1 is SGHRS and CDR2 YFSETQ. CDR3 DNA sequence: TGCGCCAGCAGCTGGGGGGACGGCAATCAGCCCCAGCATTTT. Its translation is CASSWGDGNQPQHF.

This chain connects TRBV28 to TRBJ1-5; D gene unclear. The CDR3 length is 13 residues. Germline V CDR1 and CDR2: MDHEN, SYDVKM. V was shortened by 10 bases and J by 3 bases, with 13 bases between the two germline ends. Here the CDR3 DNA reads TGTGCCACCGCGAGCGGATTCAATCAGCCCCAGCATTTT. Amino acids: CATASGFNQPQHF.

The chain couples TRBV5-1 to TRBJ2-3; 9 bases agree with TRBD1. V lost 4 bases to trimming and J lost 0 bases; unmatched junction nucleotides: 6. CDR1 and CDR2 from the germline V gene are SGHRS and YFSETQ. This CDR3 spans 16 amino acids. This CDR3 reads CASSLGQGHSTDTQYF. CDR3 nucleotide sequence: TGCGCCAGCAGCCTAGGACAGGGGCATAGCACAGATACGCAGTATTTT. Combining the CDR3 with reference TRBV5-1 and TRBJ2-3 gives the whole variable domain KAGVTQTPRYLIKTRGQQVTLSCSPISGHRSVSWYQQTPGQGLQFLFEYFSETQRNKGNFPGRFSGRQFSNSRSEMNVSTLELGDSALYLCASSLGQGHSTDTQYFGPGTRLTVL.

This chain links TRBV5-1 with TRBJ1-2, with 7 bases matching TRBD1. CDR3 length: 15 residues. From germline, CDR1 is SGHRS and CDR2 YFSETQ. The trim removed 4 bases at V and 4 bases at J, leaving 10 bases unmatched. In nucleotides, the CDR3 is TGCGCCAGCAGCGCCACAGGGGCTTCTTTCTATGGCTACACCTTC. It encodes CASSATGASFYGYTF.

The chain links TRBV5-4 to TRBJ1-3; 7 positions agree with TRBD1. This CDR3 has 16 amino acids. The germline CDR1 and CDR2 sequences are SGHNT and YYREEE (reference sequence). Trimming cost V 3 bases and J 3 bases; bases outside gene matches: 9. CDR3 nucleotide sequence: TGTGCCAGCAGCTCAGGGGGGCGGCTGGGTGGAAACACCATATATTTT. Residues: CASSSGGRLGGNTIYF.

The CDR3 nucleotides read TGTGCCAGCAGCCTGGGACAGGGGCCCGGAAATACGCAGTATTTT. Amino acids: CASSLGQGPGNTQYF. The chain couples TRBV7-2 to TRBJ2-3; 10 bases match TRBD1. Per the germline V gene, CDR1 is SGHTA and CDR2 is FQGNSA. Trimming took 5 bases from V and 7 from J; bases not matched to a gene: 9. The CDR3 is 15 amino acids.

Notes on this clone: Germline is not matched at one junction end, which may reflect a read error. V is TRBV15 and J is TRBJ2-4, with D possibly being TRBD2 (5 bases). The CDR3 sequence is 15 residues long. The germline V gene encodes CDR1 LNHNV and CDR2 YYDKDF (reference sequence). The CDR3: CATSREWEVVGDGHF. The CDR3, as DNA: TGTGCCACCAGCAGAGAATGGGAAGTGGTGGGAGACGGCCACTTC.

The chain couples TRBV5-1 to TRBJ2-1; 8 positions match TRBD1. The germline V gene has CDR1 SGHRS and CDR2 YFSETQ. V lost 0 bases to trimming and J lost 6 bases; unmatched junction nucleotides: 5. The CDR3 loop spans 15 amino acids. As DNA, the CDR3 is TGCGCCAGCAGCTTGGCCCTGGGGACAGGCAATGAGCAGTTCTTC. Encoded protein: CASSLALGTGNEQFF. Combining the CDR3 with reference TRBV5-1 and TRBJ2-1 gives the whole variable domain KAGVTQTPRYLIKTRGQQVTLSCSPISGHRSVSWYQQTPGQGLQFLFEYFSETQRNKGNFPGRFSGRQFSNSRSEMNVSTLELGDSALYLCASSLALGTGNEQFFGPGTRLTVL.

The V gene is TRBV27, the J gene TRBJ2-7; 8 nucleotides match TRBD1. Germline lookup yields CDR1 MNHEY and CDR2 SMNVEV (reference sequence). With V trimmed by 7 bases and J by 4 bases, 15 bases remained unmatched. The CDR3 is made up of 16 amino acids. CDR3 loop: CASTSRLNRGYYEQYF. As DNA, the CDR3 is TGTGCCAGCACCTCAAGGTTAAACAGGGGGTATTACGAGCAGTACTTC.

The gene calls are TRBV2 and TRBJ2-1; 11 bases line up with TRBD2. This CDR3 is built from 14 residues. V trimming: 7 bases; J trimming: 9 bases; junction bases outside the gene matches: 8. The germline gives CDR1 SNHLY, CDR2 FYNNEI. CDR3 sequence reads: CASNERLAGSEQFF. The CDR3 nucleotides read TGTGCCAGCAACGAGAGACTAGCGGGAAGTGAGCAGTTCTTC.

The chain links TRBV28 to TRBJ1-2, with 9 bases fitting TRBD1. The CDR3 length is 14 residues. Germline-derived CDR1 and CDR2 are MDHEN and SYDVKM. With 7 bases clipped from V and 2 bases from J, the junction kept 5 bases outside the gene matches. This chain's CDR3 is CASTPGTGNYGYTF. CDR3 bases: TGTGCCAGCACCCCCGGGACAGGGAACTATGGCTACACCTTC.

This sequence joins TRBV5-6 and TRBJ2-3, with 11 bases that match TRBD2. With V trimmed by 5 bases and J by 2 bases, 7 bases remained unmatched. The V gene's germline CDR1 is SGHDT and CDR2 YYEEEE. This CDR3 spans 16 amino acids. CDR3 protein: CASSFTSGRPTDTQYF. CDR3 sequence (DNA): TGTGCCAGCAGTTTTACTAGCGGGAGACCCACAGATACGCAGTATTTT.

V usage is TRBV5-1 and J usage is TRBJ2-4; perhaps TRBD2 as D (5 bases). The V and J ends lost 1 base and 8 bases respectively, with 13 bases between them. The germline CDR1 and CDR2 sequences are SGHRS and YFSETQ. The CDR3 has 14 amino acids. The CDR3 protein is CASSLSPTEDIQYF. Written as DNA, the CDR3 is TGCGCCAGCAGCTTGAGTCCGACGGAGGACATTCAGTACTTC.

The rearrangement uses TRBV18 and TRBJ1-1; 7 nucleotides align to TRBD1. This CDR3 contains 14 residues. Germline lookup yields CDR1 KGHSH and CDR2 LQKENI. V lost 4 bases and J lost 0; bases outside the gene matches: 2. CDR3 sequence reads: CASSQQGLNTEAFF. The CDR3 DNA sequence: TGTGCCAGCTCACAACAGGGGTTGAACACTGAAGCTTTCTTT.